Shown below are 4 T cell receptor beta chains from a single sample sequenced in a study of OX40 agonist ivuxolimab in advanced cancers. Sequencing was performed with immunoSEQ multiplex PCR; in TCRdb, only in-frame clones are kept and a portion is missing. The table lists about 48,000 clones, approximately 84% of them singletons. The sequences come from CD4+ or CD8+ T cells sorted from blood, collected in a trial of the OX40 agonist ivuxolimab. Receptor source: an adult with an advanced solid tumor such as melanoma, head and neck, liver or kidney cancer.

The V gene is TRBV7-2, the J gene TRBJ2-5; D unclear. From germline, CDR1 is SGHTA and CDR2 FQGNSA. This CDR3 is built from 15 residues. Trimming pared 1 base from V and 2 bases from J, leaving 11 bases between. The CDR3 here is CASSLGASSQETQYF. CDR3 coding DNA: TGTGCCAGCAGCTTAGGGGCTAGTAGTCAAGAGACCCAGTACTTC.

The CDR3 region has the DNA TGTGCCAGCAGCAAAGACGGGGTTTTAGGGGACAGGGTGGGTAGCAATCAGCCCCAGCATTTT. Translation gives CASSKDGVLGDRVGSNQPQHF. The rearrangement uses TRBV21-1 and TRBJ1-5; the table's D call TRBD1 went unverified against the DNA. TRBV21-1 is termed a pseudogene. This CDR3 is built from 21 residues.

This clone was seen a single time. The CDR3 coding sequence is TGTGCCAGCAGTTCCCGGATAGGGGATACGCAGTATTTT. Its translation is CASSSRIGDTQYF. The V and J genes are TRBV27 and TRBJ2-3; D remains unclear. Germline-derived CDR1 and CDR2 are MNHEY and SMNVEV (reference sequence). The CDR3 spans 13 residues. V was clipped by 4 bases and J by 6 bases, with 11 bases between them.

A word on this clone: The sample carries other DNA sequences with the same CDR3. V and J are TRBV5-4 and TRBJ2-3, with TRBD2 matching over 10 bases. Per the germline V gene, CDR1 is SGHNT and CDR2 is YYREEE (reference sequence). CDR3 length: 15 residues. V gave up 2 bases and J gave up 0 bases; unmatched junction bases: 0. The CDR3 protein is CASSLAGGSTDTQYF. DNA of the CDR3: TGTGCCAGCAGCTTAGCGGGGGGGAGCACAGATACGCAGTATTTT.